This T cell receptor beta chain was identified during a study of T cells in women clearing cervical HPV infection. Method: immunoSEQ multiplex PCR; TCRdb's copy keeps in-frame clones and lacks some. The ten top clones account for around 4%, within a sample of fewer than 35,000 clones. The source is a woman aged 18-69 years with a cervical HPV16 infection that either progressed to CIN3+ or cleared (not recorded which). Sequenced material: blood buffy coat.

CDR3 sequence reads: CASSLVGLAGTGELFF. Incomplete CDR3 DNA: TGCGCCAGCAGCTTGGTTGGGCTAGCCGGCACCGGGGAG. This chain connects TRBV5-1 to TRBJ2-2; D possibly corresponds to TRBD2 (5 bases). The observed sequence ends 3 residues before the CDR3 terminus, with the missing tail filled in from the germline J gene. V was clipped by 0 bases and J by 4 bases, with 13 bases between them. The V gene's germline CDR1 is SGHRS and CDR2 YFSETQ. The CDR3 length is 16 residues. Supplemented by reference TRBV5-1 and TRBJ2-2, the full variable domain reads KAGVTQTPRYLIKTRGQQVTLSCSPISGHRSVSWYQQTPGQGLQFLFEYFSETQRNKGNFPGRFSGRQFSNSRSEMNVSTLELGDSALYLCASSLVGLAGTGELFFGEGSRLTVL.